This T cell receptor (beta chain) was observed in a study of T-cell reconstitution after alpha-beta-depleted transplantation in children. Regarding the study as a whole: As was reported, about two months after transplant, alpha-beta T cells came from several hundred expanded graft clones. When one year had passed after transplant, most T-cell counts and diversity came from newly produced T cells.

With 1 base removed from V and 6 bases from J, the gap between germline ends came to 19 bases. Germline assignment: CDR1 DFQATT and CDR2 SNEGSKA (reference sequence). The CDR3 has 16 residues. This clonotype was detected ten times or more. The antigen remains unidentified. A library of TCRbeta sequences, prepared with unique molecular identifiers, was generated. From the PCR reads, TCRdb called clonotypes with MiXCR, one entry per CDR3 protein. The data show 600,000 to 800,000 distinct CDR3 sequences, with less than 15% seen just once and 0.75% to 0.85% held by the top ten. This TCR derives from a girl between 2 and 10 years old with congenital amegakaryocytic thrombocytopenia, due to receive a stem cell transplant. This specimen consisted of PBMCs, obtained before TCRalphabeta/CD19-depleted stem cell transplant. The chain has TRBV20-1 and TRBJ2-1; possibly TRBD1 for D (6 bases). CDR3 sequence reads: CSARVLGGSVANEQFF. The CDR3 region has the DNA TGCAGTGCTAGAGTCTTAGGGGGTTCCGTGGCCAATGAGCAGTTCTTC.